This T cell receptor beta chain came from a study of T cell changes during pregnancy in multiple sclerosis (dated by TCRdb to between 2018 and 2020). The study in broad terms: The study examined how the T cell repertoire changed over the course of pregnancy in women with multiple sclerosis.

About this clone: Its antigen remains unidentified. Base qualities are not at hand, and no much larger clone is one base apart.

Library construction relied on the immunoSEQ multiplex PCR assay. TCRdb limited this immuneACCESS table to in-frame rearrangements with V and J called. A share of clones is missing; checked studies link under half to unresolved V genes, and the rest is unexplained. This sample has about 110,000 clones in its table, and just under 95% of those were observed once. Approximately 1.6% of the sample belongs to the ten largest clones. Sequencing used peripheral blood, obtained after pregnancy. This clonotype originated in a female donor with multiple sclerosis, enrolled in a pregnancy study.

The CDR3 protein sequence reads: CASSEAGQGASEAFF. The DNA reads as follows: TGTGCCAGCAGTGAAGCGGGACAGGGGGCGTCTGAAGCTTTCTTT. The receptor chain draws on TRBV6-1 and TRBJ1-1, with 12 bases aligning to TRBD1. The germline V and J ends show losses of 0 bases and 6 bases respectively, and no gene match explains 2 bases of the junction. Spanning cysteine to phenylalanine, the CDR3 consists of 15 amino acids. The only DNA kept is the CDR3, 45 bases in frame from the first base. As encoded in the germline V gene, CDR1 is MNHNS while CDR2 is SASEGT.